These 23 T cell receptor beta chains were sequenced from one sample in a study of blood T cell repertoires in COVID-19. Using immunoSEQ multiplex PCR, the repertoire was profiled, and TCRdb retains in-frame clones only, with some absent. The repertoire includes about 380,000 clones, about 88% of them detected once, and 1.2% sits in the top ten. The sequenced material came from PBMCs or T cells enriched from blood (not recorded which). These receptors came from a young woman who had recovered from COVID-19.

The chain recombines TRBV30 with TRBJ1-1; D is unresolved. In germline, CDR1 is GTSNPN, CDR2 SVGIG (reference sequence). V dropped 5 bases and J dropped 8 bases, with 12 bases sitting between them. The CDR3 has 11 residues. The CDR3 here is CAWGNSAEAFF. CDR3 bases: TGTGCCTGGGGAAACAGTGCAGAAGCTTTCTTT. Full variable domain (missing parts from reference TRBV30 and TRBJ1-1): SQTIHQWPATLVQPVGSPLSLECTVEGTSNPNLYWYRQAAGRGLQLLFYSVGIGQISSEVPQNLSASRPQDRQFILSSKKLLLSDSGFYLCAWGNSAEAFFGQGTRLTVV.

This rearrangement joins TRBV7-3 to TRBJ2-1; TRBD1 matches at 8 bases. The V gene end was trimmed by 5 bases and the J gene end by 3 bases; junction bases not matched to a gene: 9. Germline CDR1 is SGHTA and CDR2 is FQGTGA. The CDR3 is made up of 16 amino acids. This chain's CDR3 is CASSPIAGGFYNEQFF. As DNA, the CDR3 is TGTGCCAGCAGCCCCATCGCAGGGGGCTTCTACAATGAGCAGTTCTTC.

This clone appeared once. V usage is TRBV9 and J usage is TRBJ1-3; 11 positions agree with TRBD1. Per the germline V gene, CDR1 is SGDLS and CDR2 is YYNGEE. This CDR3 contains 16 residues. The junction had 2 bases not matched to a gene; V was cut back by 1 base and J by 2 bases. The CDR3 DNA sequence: TGTGCCAGCAGCGTATTGGACAGGGGGCCTGGAAACACCATATATTTT. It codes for CASSVLDRGPGNTIYF.

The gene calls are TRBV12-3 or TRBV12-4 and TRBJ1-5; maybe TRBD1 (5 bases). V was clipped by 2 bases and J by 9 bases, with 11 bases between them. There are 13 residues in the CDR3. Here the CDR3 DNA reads TGTGCCAGCAGTTTAAACAGGAACGGGCCCCAGCATTTT. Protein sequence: CASSLNRNGPQHF.

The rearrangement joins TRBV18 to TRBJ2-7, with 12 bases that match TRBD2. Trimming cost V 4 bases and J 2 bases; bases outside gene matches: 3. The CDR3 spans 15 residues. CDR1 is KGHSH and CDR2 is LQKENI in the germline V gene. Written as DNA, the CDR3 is TGTGCCAGCTCACTACCTAGCGGGGGGGCCTACGAGCAGTACTTC. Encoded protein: CASSLPSGGAYEQYF. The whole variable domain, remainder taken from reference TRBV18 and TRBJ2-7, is NAGVMQNPRHLVRRRGQEARLRCSPMKGHSHVYWYRQLPEEGLKFMVYLQKENIIDESGMPKERFSAEFPKEGPSILRIQQVVRGDSAAYFCASSLPSGGAYEQYFGPGTRLTVT.

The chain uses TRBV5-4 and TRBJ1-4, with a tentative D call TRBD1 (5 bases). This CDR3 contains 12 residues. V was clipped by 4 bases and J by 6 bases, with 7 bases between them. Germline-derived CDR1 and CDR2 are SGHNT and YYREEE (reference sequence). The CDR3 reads CASSGRDEKLFF. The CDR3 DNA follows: TGTGCCAGCAGCGGCAGGGATGAAAAACTGTTTTTT.

The CDR3 nucleotides read TGTGCCAGCAGCGCAGACCTCCGGACAGGGGGGGATGAGCAGTTCTTC. Encoded protein: CASSADLRTGGDEQFF. The chain employs TRBV9 and TRBJ2-1; 10 positions match TRBD1. CDR3 length: 16 residues. With V trimmed by 3 bases and J by 8 bases, 11 bases remained unmatched. CDR1 is SGDLS and CDR2 is YYNGEE in the germline V gene.

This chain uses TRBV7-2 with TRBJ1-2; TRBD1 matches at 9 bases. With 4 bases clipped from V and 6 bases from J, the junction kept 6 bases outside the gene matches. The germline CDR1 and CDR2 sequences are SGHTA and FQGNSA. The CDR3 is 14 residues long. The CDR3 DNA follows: TGTGCCAGCAGCTCGGGGACAGGGAGAGATGGCTACACCTTC. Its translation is CASSSGTGRDGYTF. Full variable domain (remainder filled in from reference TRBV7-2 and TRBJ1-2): GAGVSQSPSNKVTEKGKDVELRCDPISGHTALYWYRQSLGQGLEFLIYFQGNSAPDKSGLPSDRFSAERTGGSVSTLTIQRTQQEDSAVYLCASSSGTGRDGYTFGSGTRLTVV.

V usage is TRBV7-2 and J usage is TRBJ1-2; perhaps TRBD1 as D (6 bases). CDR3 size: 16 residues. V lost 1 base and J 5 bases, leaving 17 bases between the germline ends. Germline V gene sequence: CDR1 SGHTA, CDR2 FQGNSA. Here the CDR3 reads CASSLGTAMSGYGYTF. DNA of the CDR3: TGTGCCAGCAGCTTAGGGACAGCTATGTCAGGGTATGGCTACACCTTC.

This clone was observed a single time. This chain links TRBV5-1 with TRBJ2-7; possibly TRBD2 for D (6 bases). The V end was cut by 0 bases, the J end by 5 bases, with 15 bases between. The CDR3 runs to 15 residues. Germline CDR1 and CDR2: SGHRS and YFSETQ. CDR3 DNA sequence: TGCGCCAGCAGCTTGGGTTACGGGGGTAGCGACGAGCAGTACTTC. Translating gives CASSLGYGGSDEQYF.

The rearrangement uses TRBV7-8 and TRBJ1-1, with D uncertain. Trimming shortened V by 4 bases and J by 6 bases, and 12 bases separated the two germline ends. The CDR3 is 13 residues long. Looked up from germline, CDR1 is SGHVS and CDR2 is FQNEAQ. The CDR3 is CASSYDITSEAFF. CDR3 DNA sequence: TGTGCCAGCAGCTACGACATAACGTCTGAAGCTTTCTTT.

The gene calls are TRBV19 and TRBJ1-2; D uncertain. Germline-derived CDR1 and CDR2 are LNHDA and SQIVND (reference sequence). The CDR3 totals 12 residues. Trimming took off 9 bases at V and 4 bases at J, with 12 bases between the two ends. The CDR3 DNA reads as TGTGCCAGCGTTAGCGGATCCTATGGCTACACCTTC. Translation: CASVSGSYGYTF.

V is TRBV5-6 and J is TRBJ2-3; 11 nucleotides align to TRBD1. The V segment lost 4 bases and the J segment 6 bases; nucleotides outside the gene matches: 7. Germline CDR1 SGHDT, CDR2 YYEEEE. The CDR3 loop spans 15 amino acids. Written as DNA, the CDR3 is TGTGCCAGCAGCCCGAGGGGGACAGGGGGTGATACGCAGTATTTT. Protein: CASSPRGTGGDTQYF.

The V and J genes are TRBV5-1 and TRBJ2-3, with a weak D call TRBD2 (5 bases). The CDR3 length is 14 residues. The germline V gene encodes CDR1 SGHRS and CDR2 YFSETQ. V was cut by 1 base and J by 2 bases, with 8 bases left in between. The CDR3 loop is CASSLWTSTDTQYF. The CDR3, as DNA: TGCGCCAGCAGCTTGTGGACTTCCACAGATACGCAGTATTTT.

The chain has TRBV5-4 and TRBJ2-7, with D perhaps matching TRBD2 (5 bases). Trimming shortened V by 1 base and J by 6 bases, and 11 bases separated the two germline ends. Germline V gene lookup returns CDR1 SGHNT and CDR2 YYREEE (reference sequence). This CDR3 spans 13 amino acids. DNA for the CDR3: TGTGCCAGCAGCTTGTCAAGGGCGGGCGAGCAGTACTTC. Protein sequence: CASSLSRAGEQYF.

CDR3 in amino acids: CASRDRAGTIYF. DNA for the CDR3: TGTGCCAGCAGGGACAGGGCGGGCACCATATATTTT. The genes are TRBV25-1 and TRBJ1-3, with 8 bases matching TRBD1. This CDR3 has 12 amino acids. The germline V gene encodes CDR1 MGHDK and CDR2 SYGVNS. V was pared by 6 bases and J by 9 bases, with 4 bases of the junction left unmatched.

CDR3 sequence (DNA): TGCGCCAGCAGCCAAGGCGGGTCTTACGGGCCGCTGTTTTTT. Protein: CASSQGGSYGPLFF. The rearrangement joins TRBV4-3 to TRBJ2-2, with D tentatively TRBD2 (5 bases). This CDR3 spans 14 amino acids. Trimming cost V 1 base and J 13 bases, with 16 bases left between them. The germline V gene has CDR1 LGHNA and CDR2 YSLEER.

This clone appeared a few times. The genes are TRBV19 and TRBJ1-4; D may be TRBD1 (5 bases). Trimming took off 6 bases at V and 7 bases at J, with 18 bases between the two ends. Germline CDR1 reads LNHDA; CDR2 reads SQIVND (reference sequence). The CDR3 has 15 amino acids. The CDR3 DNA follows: TGTGCCAGTAGCCCCTGGGGGGGGGAGAGTGAAAAACTGTTTTTT. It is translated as CASSPWGGESEKLFF.

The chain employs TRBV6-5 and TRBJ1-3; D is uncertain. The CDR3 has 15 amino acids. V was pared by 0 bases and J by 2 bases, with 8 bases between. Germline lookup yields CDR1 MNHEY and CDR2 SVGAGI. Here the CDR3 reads CASSYSASTGNTIYF. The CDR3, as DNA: TGTGCCAGCAGTTACTCGGCCTCAACTGGAAACACCATATATTTT.

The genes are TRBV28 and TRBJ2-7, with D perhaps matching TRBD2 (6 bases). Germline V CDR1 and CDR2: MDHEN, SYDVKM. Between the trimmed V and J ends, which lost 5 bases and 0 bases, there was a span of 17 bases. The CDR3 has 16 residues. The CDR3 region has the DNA TGTGCCAGCAGTCCAATCCCCGGGACTGACTCCTACGAGCAGTACTTC. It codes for CASSPIPGTDSYEQYF.

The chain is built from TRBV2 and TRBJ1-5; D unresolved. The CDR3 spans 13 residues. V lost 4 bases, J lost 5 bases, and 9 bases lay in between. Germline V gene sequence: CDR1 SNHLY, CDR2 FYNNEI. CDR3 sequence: CASSGERDQPQHF. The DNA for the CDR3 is TGTGCCAGCAGTGGTGAGCGAGATCAGCCCCAGCATTTT. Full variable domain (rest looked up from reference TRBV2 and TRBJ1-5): EPEVTQTPSHQVTQMGQEVILRCVPISNHLYFYWYRQILGQKVEFLVSFYNNEISEKSEIFDDQFSVERPDGSNFTLKIRSTKLEDSAMYFCASSGERDQPQHFGDGTRLSIL.

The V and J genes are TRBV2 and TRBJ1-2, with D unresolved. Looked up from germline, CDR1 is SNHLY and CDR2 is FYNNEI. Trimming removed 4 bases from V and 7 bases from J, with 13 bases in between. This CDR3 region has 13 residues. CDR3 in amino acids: CASSANPSSGYTF. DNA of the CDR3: TGTGCCAGCAGTGCGAATCCCTCGAGTGGCTACACCTTC.

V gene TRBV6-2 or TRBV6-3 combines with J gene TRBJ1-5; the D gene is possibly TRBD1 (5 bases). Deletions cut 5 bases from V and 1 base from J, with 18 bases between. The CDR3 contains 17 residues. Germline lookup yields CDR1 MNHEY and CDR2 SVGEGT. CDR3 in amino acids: CASSGQGGITSNQPQHF. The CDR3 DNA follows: TGTGCCAGCAGTGGCCAGGGAGGAATTACAAGCAATCAGCCCCAGCATTTT.